This T cell receptor beta chain is drawn from a study of early T cells in non-severe SARS-CoV-2 infection. Study-wide background: Sequencing used unsorted whole-blood bulk RNA, so chains lack pairing.

Germline CDR1 reads MGHDK; CDR2 reads SYGVNS. CDR3 length equals 13 residues. V dropped 4 bases and J dropped 7; count of bases not matched to a gene: 4. There are many counts of this clonotype. Its antigen is not known. Regarding the study as a whole: VDJdb matching, biased toward anti-spike CD8 responses, missed private and CD4 specificities.

Individually, cDNA molecules had unique molecular identifiers attached to them. TCRdb fed the 5' RACE reads into MiXCR, producing one record per CDR3 protein. The sample holds 55,000 to 85,000 distinct CDR3 sequences, about 13% seen once. The sample taken for sequencing was whole blood. The chain uses TRBV25-1 and TRBJ1-5; TRBD1 aligns across 7 bases. The sequence derives from an adult who was a healthcare worker with PCR-confirmed SARS-CoV-2 infection or an uninfected control (not recorded which). In DNA form, the CDR3 reads TGTGCCAGCAGTGCAAGACAGGGCCAGCCCCAGCATTTT. Amino acids: CASSARQGQPQHF.